This TCR beta chain is drawn from a study of cytomegalovirus exposure and HLA in healthy donors. With 60 Vbeta and 13 Jbeta primers, the PCR was carried out. Assay used: immunoSEQ multiplex PCR; TCRdb lists only in-frame clones, some missing. Of about 150,000 clones listed, 65% to 85% are singletons. V lost 7 bases and J 4 bases, leaving 15 bases between the germline ends. Germline CDR1 and CDR2: SNHLY and FYNNEI. There are 14 residues in the CDR3. Findings of the study overall: CMV serostatus was the only recorded immune exposure for donors. In an earlier analysis, most TCR beta V segments were productive about 87% or about 30% of the time. V segments that were indistinguishable, TRBV6-2 and TRBV6-3 among them, were omitted from analysis. Altogether, more than 150 TCR beta chains were recorded as cytomegalovirus-associated.

In the case of this clone: What it recognizes is unknown.

The V and J genes are TRBV2 and TRBJ2-3; D might be TRBD2 (5 bases). The source of this sequence is a man between 18 and 29 years old in good health and CMV-seronegative. Specimen: PBMCs. DNA for the CDR3: TGTGCCAGCAACTTTGGAGGAGTTTCAGATACGCAGTATTTT. Its protein is CASNFGGVSDTQYF.